This TCR beta chain was obtained from a study of T cells after yellow fever vaccination. CDR3 length equals 12 residues. Trimming took off 3 bases at V and 13 bases at J, with 15 bases between the two ends. Germline assignment: CDR1 DFQATT and CDR2 SNEGSKA (reference sequence). TCRdb processed the 5' RACE reads anew with MiXCR; each CDR3 protein has one entry. The sample lists some 500,000 distinct CDR3 sequences; less than 15% were seen once. This clonotype was seen a handful of times. This sample comprised PBMCs, obtained on the day of the yellow fever booster vaccination. This receptor was identified in a man under 40 who received the YFV17D yellow fever vaccine. This chain joins TRBV20-1 and TRBJ1-4; TRBD1 is a possible D gene (5 bases). In nucleotides, the CDR3 is TGCAGTGCTAGGGAGGATATCGGGGGACTGTTTTTT. It translates to CSAREDIGGLFF.